This T cell receptor beta chain is drawn from a study of lymphopenia after photon versus proton radiotherapy. Findings of the study overall: In patients who died, overall survival fell as post-nadir TCR diversity dropped more. Proton therapy kept repertoires fairly stable, unlike photons, which gained effector/memory cells.

The protocol was immunoSEQ multiplex PCR, while the TCRdb copy is restricted to in-frame clones and leaves out a portion. This sample has about 160,000 clones, with 80% to 90% found just once. Turning to this clone: The antigen is undetermined.

This receptor was taken from a man in his fifties with gastric cancer. The starting material was peripheral blood, obtained from a patient treated with photon-based radiotherapy.

The CDR3 reads CASSFRGDHEQYF. The CDR3 nucleotides are TGTGCCAGCAGCTTCAGGGGAGACCACGAGCAGTACTTC. The chain carries TRBV7-8 and TRBJ2-7; possible D gene TRBD1, 6 bases. The CDR3 spans 13 residues. V dropped 3 bases and J dropped 5 bases, with 11 bases sitting between them. Germline lookup yields CDR1 SGHVS and CDR2 FQNEAQ. The full variable domain, with the rest looked up from reference TRBV7-8 and TRBJ2-7, is GAGVSQSPRYKVAKRGQDVALRCDPISGHVSLFWYQQALGQGPEFLTYFQNEAQLDKSGLPSDRFFAERPEGSVSTLKIQRTQQEDSAVYLCASSFRGDHEQYFGPGTRLTVT.